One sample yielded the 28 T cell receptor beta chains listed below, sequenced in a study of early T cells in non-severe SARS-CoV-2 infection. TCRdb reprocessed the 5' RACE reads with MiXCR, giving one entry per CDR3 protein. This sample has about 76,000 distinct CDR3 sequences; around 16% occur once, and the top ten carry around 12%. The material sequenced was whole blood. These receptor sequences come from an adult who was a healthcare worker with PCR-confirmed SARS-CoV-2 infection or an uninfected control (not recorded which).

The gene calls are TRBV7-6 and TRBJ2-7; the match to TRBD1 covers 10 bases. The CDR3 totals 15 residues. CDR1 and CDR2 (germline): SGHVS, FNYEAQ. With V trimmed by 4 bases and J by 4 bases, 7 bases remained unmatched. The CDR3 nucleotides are TGTGCCAGCAGCTCCATCCGGGACAGGGGTTACGAGCAGTACTTC. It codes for CASSSIRDRGYEQYF.

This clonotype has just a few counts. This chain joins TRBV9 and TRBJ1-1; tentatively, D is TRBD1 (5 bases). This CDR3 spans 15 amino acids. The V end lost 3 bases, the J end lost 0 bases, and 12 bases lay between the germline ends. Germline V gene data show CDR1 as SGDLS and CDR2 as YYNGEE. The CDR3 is CASSARQSMNTEAFF. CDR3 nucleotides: TGTGCCAGCAGCGCCCGACAGTCTATGAACACTGAAGCTTTCTTT.

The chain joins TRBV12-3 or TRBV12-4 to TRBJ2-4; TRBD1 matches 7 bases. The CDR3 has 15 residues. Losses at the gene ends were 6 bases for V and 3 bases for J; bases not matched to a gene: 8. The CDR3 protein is CASSRTGSGKNIQYF. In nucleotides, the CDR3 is TGTGCCAGCAGCAGGACAGGATCGGGCAAAAACATTCAGTACTTC.

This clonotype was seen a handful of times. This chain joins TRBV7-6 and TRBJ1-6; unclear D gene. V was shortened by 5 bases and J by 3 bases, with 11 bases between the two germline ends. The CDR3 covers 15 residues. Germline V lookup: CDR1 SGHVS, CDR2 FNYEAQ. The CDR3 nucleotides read TGTGCCAGCAGCCCACGGGTGCACTATAATTCACCCCTCCACTTT. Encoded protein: CASSPRVHYNSPLHF.

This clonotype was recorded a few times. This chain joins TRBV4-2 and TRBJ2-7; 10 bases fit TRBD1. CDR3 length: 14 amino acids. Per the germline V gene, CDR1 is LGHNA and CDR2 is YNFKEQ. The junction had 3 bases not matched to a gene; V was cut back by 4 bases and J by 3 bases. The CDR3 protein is CASSRDRGRYEQYF. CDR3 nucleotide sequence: TGTGCCAGCAGCCGGGACAGGGGTCGCTACGAGCAGTACTTC.

CDR3 bases: TGTGCCAGCAGCTTAAGCCAGGACCACAATGAGCAGTTCTTC. Amino acid sequence: CASSLSQDHNEQFF. V usage is TRBV7-3 and J usage is TRBJ2-1; no reliable D call. Trimming pared 1 base from V and 5 bases from J, leaving 9 bases between. CDR1 and CDR2 from the germline V gene are SGHTA and FQGTGA. The CDR3 length is 14 residues. Together with reference TRBV7-3 and TRBJ2-1, the CDR3 gives the full variable domain: GAGVSQTPSNKVTEKGKYVELRCDPISGHTALYWYRQSLGQGPEFLIYFQGTGAADDSGLPNDRFFAVRPEGSVSTLKIQRTERGDSAVYLCASSLSQDHNEQFFGPGTRLTVL.

The CDR3 DNA reads TGCAGTGCTAGAGGGACTAGCGGGAGGATGGGTGGATACAATGAGCAGTTCTTC. Its translation: CSARGTSGRMGGYNEQFF. This chain joins TRBV20-1 and TRBJ2-1, with TRBD2 identical over 14 bases. The CDR3 contains 18 residues. J gave up 4 bases and V 1 base, and 9 bases lay outside the gene matches. Germline V gives CDR1 DFQATT, CDR2 SNEGSKA (reference sequence).

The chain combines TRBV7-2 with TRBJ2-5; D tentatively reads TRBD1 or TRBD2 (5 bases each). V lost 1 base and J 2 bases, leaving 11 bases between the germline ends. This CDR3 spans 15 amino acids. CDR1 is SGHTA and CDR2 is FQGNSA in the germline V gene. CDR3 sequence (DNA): TGTGCCAGCAGCTTAGACGGGACCGGTCAAGAGACCCAGTACTTC. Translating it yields CASSLDGTGQETQYF.

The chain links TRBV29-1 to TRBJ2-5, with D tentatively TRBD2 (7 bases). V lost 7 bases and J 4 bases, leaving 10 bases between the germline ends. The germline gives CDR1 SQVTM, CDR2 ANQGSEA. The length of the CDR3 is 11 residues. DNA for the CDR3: TGCAGCGGAGGGGGGGGAGAGACCCAGTACTTC. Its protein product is CSGGGGETQYF.

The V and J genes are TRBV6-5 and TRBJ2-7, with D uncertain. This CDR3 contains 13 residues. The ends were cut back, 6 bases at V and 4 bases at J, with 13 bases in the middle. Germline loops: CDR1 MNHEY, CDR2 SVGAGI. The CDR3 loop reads CASRPGSGYEQYF. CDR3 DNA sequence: TGTGCCAGCAGGCCAGGCTCCGGATACGAGCAGTACTTC.

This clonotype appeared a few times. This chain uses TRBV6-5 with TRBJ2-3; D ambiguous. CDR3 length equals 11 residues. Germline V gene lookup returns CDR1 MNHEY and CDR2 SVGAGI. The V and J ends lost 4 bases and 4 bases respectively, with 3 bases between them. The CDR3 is CASSWADTQYF. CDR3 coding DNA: TGTGCCAGCAGTTGGGCAGATACGCAGTATTTT.

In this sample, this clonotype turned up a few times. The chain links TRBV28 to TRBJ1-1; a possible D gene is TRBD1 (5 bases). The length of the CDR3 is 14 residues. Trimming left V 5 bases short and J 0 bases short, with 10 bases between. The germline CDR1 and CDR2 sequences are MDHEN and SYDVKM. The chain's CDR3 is CASSVGRMNTEAFF. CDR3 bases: TGTGCCAGCAGTGTGGGACGGATGAACACTGAAGCTTTCTTT.

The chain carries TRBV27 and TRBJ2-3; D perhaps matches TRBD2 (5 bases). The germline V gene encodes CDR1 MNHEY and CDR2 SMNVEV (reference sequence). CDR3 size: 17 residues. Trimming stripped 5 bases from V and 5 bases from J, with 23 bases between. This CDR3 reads CASSGPSTNLPGDTQYF. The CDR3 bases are TGTGCCAGCAGTGGGCCCTCGACTAACCTTCCTGGAGATACGCAGTATTTT.

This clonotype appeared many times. CDR3 sequence: CASSVGEIAKNIQYF. CDR3 bases: TGTGCCAGCAGTGTAGGAGAGATAGCCAAAAACATTCAGTACTTC. V gene TRBV2 combines with J gene TRBJ2-4; no reliable D call. The V end lost 4 bases, the J end lost 0 bases, and 10 bases lay between the germline ends. This CDR3 has 15 residues. Germline V gene lookup returns CDR1 SNHLY and CDR2 FYNNEI.

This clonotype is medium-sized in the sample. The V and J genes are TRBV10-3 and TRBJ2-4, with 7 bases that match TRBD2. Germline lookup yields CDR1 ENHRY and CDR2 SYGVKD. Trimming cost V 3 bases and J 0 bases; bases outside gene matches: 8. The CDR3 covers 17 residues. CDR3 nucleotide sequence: TGTGCCATCAGTGATGGCGGGAGAGGTCGAGCCAAAAACATTCAGTACTTC. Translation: CAISDGGRGRAKNIQYF.

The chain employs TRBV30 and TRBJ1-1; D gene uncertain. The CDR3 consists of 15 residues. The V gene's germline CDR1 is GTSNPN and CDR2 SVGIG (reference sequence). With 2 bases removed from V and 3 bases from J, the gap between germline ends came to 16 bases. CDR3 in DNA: TGTGCCTGGAGTTTTTCCATACCTGTTGACACTGAAGCTTTCTTT. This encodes CAWSFSIPVDTEAFF.

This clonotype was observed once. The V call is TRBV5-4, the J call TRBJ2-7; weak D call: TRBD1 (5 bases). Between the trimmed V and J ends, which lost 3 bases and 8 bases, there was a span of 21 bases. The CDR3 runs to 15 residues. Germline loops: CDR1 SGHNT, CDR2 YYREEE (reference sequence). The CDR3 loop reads CASSSPAAGQRKQYF. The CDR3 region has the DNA TGTGCCAGCAGCTCACCGGCGGCAGGGCAGAGGAAGCAGTACTTC. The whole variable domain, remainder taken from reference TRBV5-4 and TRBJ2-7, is ETGVTQSPTHLIKTRGQQVTLRCSSQSGHNTVSWYQQALGQGPQFIFQYYREEENGRGNFPPRFSGLQFPNYSSELNVNALELDDSALYLCASSSPAAGQRKQYFGPGTRLTVT.

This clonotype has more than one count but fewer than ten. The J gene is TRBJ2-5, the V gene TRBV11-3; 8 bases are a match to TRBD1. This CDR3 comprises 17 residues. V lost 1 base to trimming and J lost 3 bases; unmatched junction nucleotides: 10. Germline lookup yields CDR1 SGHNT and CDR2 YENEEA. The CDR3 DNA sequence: TGTGCCAGCAGCTTAGGAGGCGGACAGGGAGGAAAAGAGACCCAGTACTTC. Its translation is CASSLGGGQGGKETQYF.

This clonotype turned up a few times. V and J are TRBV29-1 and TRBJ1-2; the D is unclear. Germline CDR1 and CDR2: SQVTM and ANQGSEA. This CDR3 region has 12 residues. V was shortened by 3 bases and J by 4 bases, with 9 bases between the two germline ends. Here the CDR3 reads CSVDDHTYGYTF. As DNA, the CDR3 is TGCAGCGTTGACGACCATACCTATGGCTACACCTTC.

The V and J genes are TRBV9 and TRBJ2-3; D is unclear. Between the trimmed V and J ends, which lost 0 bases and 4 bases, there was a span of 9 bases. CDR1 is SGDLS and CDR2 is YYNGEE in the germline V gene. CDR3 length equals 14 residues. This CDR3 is CASSVEWRPDTQYF. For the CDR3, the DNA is TGTGCCAGCAGCGTAGAGTGGCGACCAGATACGCAGTATTTT.

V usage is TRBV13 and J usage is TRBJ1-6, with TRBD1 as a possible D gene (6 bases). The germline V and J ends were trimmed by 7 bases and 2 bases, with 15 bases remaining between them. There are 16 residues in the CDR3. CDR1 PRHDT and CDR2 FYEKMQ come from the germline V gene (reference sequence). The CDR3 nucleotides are TGTGCCAGCACCCAGAGGGGGGCCCCCTATAATTCACCCCTCCACTTT. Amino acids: CASTQRGAPYNSPLHF.

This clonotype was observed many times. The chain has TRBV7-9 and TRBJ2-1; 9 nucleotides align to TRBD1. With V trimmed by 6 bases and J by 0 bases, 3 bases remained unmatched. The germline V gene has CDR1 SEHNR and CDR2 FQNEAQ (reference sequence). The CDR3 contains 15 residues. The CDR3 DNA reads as TGTGCCAGCAGAGGGACAGGGAGCTCCTACAATGAGCAGTTCTTC. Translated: CASRGTGSSYNEQFF. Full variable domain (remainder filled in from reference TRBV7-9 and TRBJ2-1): DTGVSQNPRHKITKRGQNVTFRCDPISEHNRLYWYRQTLGQGPEFLTYFQNEAQLEKSRLLSDRFSAERPKGSFSTLEIQRTEQGDSAMYLCASRGTGSSYNEQFFGPGTRLTVL.

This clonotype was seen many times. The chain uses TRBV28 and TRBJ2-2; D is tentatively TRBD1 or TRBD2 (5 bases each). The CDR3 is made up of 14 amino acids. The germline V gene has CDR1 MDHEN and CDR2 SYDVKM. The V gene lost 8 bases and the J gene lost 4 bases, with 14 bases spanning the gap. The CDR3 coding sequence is TGTGCCAGCGGACTCGCAGGGCTCACCGGGGAGCTGTTTTTT. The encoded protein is CASGLAGLTGELFF.

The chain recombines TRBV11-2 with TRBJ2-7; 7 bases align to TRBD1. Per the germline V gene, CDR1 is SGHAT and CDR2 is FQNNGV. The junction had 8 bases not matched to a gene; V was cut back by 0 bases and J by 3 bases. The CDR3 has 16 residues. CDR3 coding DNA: TGTGCCAGCAGCTTAGATTCCAGGGGGAATGACTACGAGCAGTACTTC. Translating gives CASSLDSRGNDYEQYF.

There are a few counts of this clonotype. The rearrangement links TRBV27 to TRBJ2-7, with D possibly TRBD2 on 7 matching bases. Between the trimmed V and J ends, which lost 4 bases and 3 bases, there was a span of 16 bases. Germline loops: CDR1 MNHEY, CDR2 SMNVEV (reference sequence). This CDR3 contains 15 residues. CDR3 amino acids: CASSYTRGGHYEQYF. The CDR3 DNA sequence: TGTGCCAGCAGTTACACCCGCGGGGGCCACTACGAGCAGTACTTC.

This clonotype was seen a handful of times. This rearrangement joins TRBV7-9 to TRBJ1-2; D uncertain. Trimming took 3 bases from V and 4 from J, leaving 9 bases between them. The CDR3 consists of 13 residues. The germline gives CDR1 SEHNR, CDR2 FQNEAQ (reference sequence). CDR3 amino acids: CASSLAAPYGYTF. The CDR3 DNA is TGTGCCAGCAGCTTGGCAGCCCCCTATGGCTACACCTTC.

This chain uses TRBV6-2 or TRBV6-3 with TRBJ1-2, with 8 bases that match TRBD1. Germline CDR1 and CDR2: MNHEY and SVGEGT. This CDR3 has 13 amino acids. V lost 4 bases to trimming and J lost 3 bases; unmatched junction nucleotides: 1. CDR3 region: CASSSDRDYGYTF. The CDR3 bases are TGTGCCAGCAGTTCGGACAGGGACTATGGCTACACCTTC.

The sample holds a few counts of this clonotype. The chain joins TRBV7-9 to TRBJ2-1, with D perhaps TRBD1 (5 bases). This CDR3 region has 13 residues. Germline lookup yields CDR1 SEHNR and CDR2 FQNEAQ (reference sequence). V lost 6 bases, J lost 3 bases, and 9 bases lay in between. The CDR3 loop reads CASRPDSYNEQFF. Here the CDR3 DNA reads TGTGCCAGCAGACCCGACAGCTACAATGAGCAGTTCTTC.